The rows below give T cell receptor beta chains drawn from one sample of a study of T-cell reconstitution after alpha-beta-depleted transplantation in children. TCRdb recomputed calls from the PCR reads with MiXCR, one row per CDR3 protein. The table has 490,000 or so distinct CDR3 sequences, approximately 12% seen once; the top ten hold roughly 5.4%. Source: PBMCs from the stem cell graft donor, taken from the stem cell graft. The receptors stem from a human donor who donated a stem cell graft to a child with combined immunodeficiency. Both conserved end residues are part of each CDR3. Some rows mark clone size as missing; the rest say once, few, many or name a class of expanded clone.

>TRBV9|many|TRBJ2-7
CASSPFTGTYEQYF
>TRBV10-3|few|TRBJ2-1
CAISLDGYNEQFF
>TRBV19|NA|TRBJ2-1
CASSIESASGSREQFF
>TRBV18|NA|TRBJ1-1
CASSPTGVKNTEAFF
>TRBV5-1|NA|TRBJ2-2
CASTTSGLNTGELFF
>TRBV4-3|few|TRBJ2-7
CASSQEVAESSYEQYF
>TRBV29-1|few|TRBJ2-1
CSGILATTYNEQFF
>TRBV29-1|many|TRBJ2-5
CSVTRADGDEKTQYF
>TRBV4-3|many|TRBJ2-7
CASSQVAGSYEQYF
>TRBV7-9|NA|TRBJ2-7
CASSSGGVEEQYF
>TRBV27|many|TRBJ2-5
CASSLFEGETQYF
>TRBV5-5|few|TRBJ1-2
CASSQTGGIYGYTF
>TRBV7-8|NA|TRBJ2-5
CASSLSGSLGTQYF
>TRBV7-3|NA|TRBJ2-2
CASSSYGGDTGELFF
>TRBV12-3/TRBV12-4|NA|TRBJ1-1
CASSFRGPTNTEAFF
>TRBV7-9|NA|TRBJ1-3
CASSGAGNTIYF
>TRBV15|NA|TRBJ2-5
CATSREPSGVETQYF
>TRBV7-2|many|TRBJ2-7
CASSLGPNAGEQYF
>TRBV20-1|many|TRBJ2-5
CSASGREGESTQYF
>TRBV12-3/TRBV12-4|many|TRBJ2-1
CASSLPSSGRRNEQFF
>TRBV12-3/TRBV12-4|many|TRBJ2-7
CASSSGLAFYEQYF
>TRBV19|many|TRBJ2-7
CASSIGTLSVSYEQYF
>TRBV10-3|few|TRBJ2-5
CAISDPRDTQETQYF
>TRBV10-3|many|TRBJ2-7
CAISDRDRGDDEQYF
>TRBV29-1|NA|TRBJ1-1
CSVLGEKTNTEAFF
>TRBV28|few|TRBJ2-7
CASSSTEGFYEQYF
>TRBV24-1|few|TRBJ2-3
CATSDLSQGTDTQYF
>TRBV30|NA|TRBJ2-1
CAWSRDRGGNEQFF
>TRBV12-5|NA|TRBJ2-7
CASGLRTSGRAYEQYF
>TRBV5-1|NA|TRBJ2-5
CASSLAGGRMETQYF
>TRBV10-3|NA|TRBJ2-7
CAISGRAPEADEQYF
>TRBV9|few|TRBJ2-1
CASSSKGLAGDNEQFF
>TRBV25-1|NA|TRBJ2-1
CASSEYGQGNEQFF
>TRBV12-3/TRBV12-4|many|TRBJ2-7
CASSYGTEMYEQYF
>TRBV20-1|few|TRBJ2-1
CSARSPWGRNEQFF
>TRBV20-1|few|TRBJ2-3
CSARLGRWDTQYF
>TRBV7-9|few|TRBJ2-7
CASSLPGAEYEQYF
>TRBV4-3|once|TRBJ1-2
CASSQDSGGGYGYTF
>TRBV12-3/TRBV12-4|NA|TRBJ2-6
CTISFYRGRYEAGANVLTF
>TRBV12-3/TRBV12-4|many|TRBJ1-5
CASSPQADGNQPQHF
>TRBV12-3/TRBV12-4|NA|TRBJ2-4
CASSRTGWDIQYF
>TRBV18|NA|TRBJ1-1
CASSPRKGTVPLMLVTEAFF
>TRBV27|many|TRBJ2-7
CASSLYRGSEQYF
>TRBV20-1|NA|TRBJ2-7
CSARDGGGPGEQYF
>TRBV28|NA|TRBJ1-5
CASSLGRGGQPQHF
>TRBV6-5|many|TRBJ1-2
CASSYSGTYGYTF
>TRBV20-1|many|TRBJ1-6
CSPTGPNSPLHF
>TRBV12-3/TRBV12-4|NA|TRBJ2-3
CASSFSGPGDTQYF